This T cell receptor (beta chain) was recovered during a study of identical twins. Overall study results and limits: In cord blood, abundant beta clonotypes had fewer insertions; memory showed no trend.

About this clonotype: Its antigen remains unknown.

In germline, CDR1 is SGHAT, CDR2 FQNNGV. This CDR3 spans 16 amino acids. With V trimmed by 1 base and J by 2 bases, 7 bases remained unmatched. TCRdb reanalysed the 5' RACE reads using MiXCR and keeps one entry per CDR3 protein. There are roughly 1,500,000 distinct CDR3 sequences in the sample; roughly 35% occur only once, and 0.25% to 0.3% lies in the top ten. This receptor was taken from a newborn girl in good health. Sequencing was carried out using cord blood. V usage is TRBV11-2 and J usage is TRBJ2-5; TRBD2 matches at 7 bases. CDR3 coding DNA: TGTGCCAGCAGCTTAGGTGGACTAGGGCTTCAAGAGACCCAGTACTTC. This gives the protein CASSLGGLGLQETQYF.